The text below deals with one TCR beta chain. CDR1 is LNHDA, CDR2 SQIVND, per germline (reference sequence). The CDR3 totals 14 residues. V dropped 10 bases and J dropped 3; count of bases not matched to a gene: 9. The data were produced by immunoSEQ multiplex PCR, yet TCRdb's version contains in-frame clones alone and is incomplete. The data show a few hundred thousand clones, approximately 92% seen once. The data were taken from a study of control samples from healthy donors and cancer patients. The sequence came from a man aged 35 to 55 with head and neck cancer. The chain is built from TRBV19 and TRBJ2-3; TRBD2 agrees at 8 bases. The sample taken for sequencing was PBMCs. CDR3 bases: TGTGCCACCGTCAGCGGGGGAGGTACAGATACGCAGTATTTT. This encodes CATVSGGGTDTQYF.